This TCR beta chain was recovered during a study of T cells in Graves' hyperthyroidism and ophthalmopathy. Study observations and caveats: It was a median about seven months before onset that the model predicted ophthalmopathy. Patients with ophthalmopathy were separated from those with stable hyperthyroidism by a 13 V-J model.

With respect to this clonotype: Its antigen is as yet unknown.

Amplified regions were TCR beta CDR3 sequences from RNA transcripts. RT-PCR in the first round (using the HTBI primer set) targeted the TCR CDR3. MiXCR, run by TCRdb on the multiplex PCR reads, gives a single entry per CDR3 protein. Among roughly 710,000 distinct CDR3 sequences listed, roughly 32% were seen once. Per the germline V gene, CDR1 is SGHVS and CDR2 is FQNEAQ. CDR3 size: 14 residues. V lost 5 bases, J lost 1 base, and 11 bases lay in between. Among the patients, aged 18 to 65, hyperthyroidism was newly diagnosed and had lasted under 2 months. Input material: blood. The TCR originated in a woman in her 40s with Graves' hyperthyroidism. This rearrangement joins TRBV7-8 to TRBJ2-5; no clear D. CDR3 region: CASSPRHTQETQYF. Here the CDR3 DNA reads TGTGCCAGCAGCCCTAGACATACCCAAGAGACCCAGTACTTC.